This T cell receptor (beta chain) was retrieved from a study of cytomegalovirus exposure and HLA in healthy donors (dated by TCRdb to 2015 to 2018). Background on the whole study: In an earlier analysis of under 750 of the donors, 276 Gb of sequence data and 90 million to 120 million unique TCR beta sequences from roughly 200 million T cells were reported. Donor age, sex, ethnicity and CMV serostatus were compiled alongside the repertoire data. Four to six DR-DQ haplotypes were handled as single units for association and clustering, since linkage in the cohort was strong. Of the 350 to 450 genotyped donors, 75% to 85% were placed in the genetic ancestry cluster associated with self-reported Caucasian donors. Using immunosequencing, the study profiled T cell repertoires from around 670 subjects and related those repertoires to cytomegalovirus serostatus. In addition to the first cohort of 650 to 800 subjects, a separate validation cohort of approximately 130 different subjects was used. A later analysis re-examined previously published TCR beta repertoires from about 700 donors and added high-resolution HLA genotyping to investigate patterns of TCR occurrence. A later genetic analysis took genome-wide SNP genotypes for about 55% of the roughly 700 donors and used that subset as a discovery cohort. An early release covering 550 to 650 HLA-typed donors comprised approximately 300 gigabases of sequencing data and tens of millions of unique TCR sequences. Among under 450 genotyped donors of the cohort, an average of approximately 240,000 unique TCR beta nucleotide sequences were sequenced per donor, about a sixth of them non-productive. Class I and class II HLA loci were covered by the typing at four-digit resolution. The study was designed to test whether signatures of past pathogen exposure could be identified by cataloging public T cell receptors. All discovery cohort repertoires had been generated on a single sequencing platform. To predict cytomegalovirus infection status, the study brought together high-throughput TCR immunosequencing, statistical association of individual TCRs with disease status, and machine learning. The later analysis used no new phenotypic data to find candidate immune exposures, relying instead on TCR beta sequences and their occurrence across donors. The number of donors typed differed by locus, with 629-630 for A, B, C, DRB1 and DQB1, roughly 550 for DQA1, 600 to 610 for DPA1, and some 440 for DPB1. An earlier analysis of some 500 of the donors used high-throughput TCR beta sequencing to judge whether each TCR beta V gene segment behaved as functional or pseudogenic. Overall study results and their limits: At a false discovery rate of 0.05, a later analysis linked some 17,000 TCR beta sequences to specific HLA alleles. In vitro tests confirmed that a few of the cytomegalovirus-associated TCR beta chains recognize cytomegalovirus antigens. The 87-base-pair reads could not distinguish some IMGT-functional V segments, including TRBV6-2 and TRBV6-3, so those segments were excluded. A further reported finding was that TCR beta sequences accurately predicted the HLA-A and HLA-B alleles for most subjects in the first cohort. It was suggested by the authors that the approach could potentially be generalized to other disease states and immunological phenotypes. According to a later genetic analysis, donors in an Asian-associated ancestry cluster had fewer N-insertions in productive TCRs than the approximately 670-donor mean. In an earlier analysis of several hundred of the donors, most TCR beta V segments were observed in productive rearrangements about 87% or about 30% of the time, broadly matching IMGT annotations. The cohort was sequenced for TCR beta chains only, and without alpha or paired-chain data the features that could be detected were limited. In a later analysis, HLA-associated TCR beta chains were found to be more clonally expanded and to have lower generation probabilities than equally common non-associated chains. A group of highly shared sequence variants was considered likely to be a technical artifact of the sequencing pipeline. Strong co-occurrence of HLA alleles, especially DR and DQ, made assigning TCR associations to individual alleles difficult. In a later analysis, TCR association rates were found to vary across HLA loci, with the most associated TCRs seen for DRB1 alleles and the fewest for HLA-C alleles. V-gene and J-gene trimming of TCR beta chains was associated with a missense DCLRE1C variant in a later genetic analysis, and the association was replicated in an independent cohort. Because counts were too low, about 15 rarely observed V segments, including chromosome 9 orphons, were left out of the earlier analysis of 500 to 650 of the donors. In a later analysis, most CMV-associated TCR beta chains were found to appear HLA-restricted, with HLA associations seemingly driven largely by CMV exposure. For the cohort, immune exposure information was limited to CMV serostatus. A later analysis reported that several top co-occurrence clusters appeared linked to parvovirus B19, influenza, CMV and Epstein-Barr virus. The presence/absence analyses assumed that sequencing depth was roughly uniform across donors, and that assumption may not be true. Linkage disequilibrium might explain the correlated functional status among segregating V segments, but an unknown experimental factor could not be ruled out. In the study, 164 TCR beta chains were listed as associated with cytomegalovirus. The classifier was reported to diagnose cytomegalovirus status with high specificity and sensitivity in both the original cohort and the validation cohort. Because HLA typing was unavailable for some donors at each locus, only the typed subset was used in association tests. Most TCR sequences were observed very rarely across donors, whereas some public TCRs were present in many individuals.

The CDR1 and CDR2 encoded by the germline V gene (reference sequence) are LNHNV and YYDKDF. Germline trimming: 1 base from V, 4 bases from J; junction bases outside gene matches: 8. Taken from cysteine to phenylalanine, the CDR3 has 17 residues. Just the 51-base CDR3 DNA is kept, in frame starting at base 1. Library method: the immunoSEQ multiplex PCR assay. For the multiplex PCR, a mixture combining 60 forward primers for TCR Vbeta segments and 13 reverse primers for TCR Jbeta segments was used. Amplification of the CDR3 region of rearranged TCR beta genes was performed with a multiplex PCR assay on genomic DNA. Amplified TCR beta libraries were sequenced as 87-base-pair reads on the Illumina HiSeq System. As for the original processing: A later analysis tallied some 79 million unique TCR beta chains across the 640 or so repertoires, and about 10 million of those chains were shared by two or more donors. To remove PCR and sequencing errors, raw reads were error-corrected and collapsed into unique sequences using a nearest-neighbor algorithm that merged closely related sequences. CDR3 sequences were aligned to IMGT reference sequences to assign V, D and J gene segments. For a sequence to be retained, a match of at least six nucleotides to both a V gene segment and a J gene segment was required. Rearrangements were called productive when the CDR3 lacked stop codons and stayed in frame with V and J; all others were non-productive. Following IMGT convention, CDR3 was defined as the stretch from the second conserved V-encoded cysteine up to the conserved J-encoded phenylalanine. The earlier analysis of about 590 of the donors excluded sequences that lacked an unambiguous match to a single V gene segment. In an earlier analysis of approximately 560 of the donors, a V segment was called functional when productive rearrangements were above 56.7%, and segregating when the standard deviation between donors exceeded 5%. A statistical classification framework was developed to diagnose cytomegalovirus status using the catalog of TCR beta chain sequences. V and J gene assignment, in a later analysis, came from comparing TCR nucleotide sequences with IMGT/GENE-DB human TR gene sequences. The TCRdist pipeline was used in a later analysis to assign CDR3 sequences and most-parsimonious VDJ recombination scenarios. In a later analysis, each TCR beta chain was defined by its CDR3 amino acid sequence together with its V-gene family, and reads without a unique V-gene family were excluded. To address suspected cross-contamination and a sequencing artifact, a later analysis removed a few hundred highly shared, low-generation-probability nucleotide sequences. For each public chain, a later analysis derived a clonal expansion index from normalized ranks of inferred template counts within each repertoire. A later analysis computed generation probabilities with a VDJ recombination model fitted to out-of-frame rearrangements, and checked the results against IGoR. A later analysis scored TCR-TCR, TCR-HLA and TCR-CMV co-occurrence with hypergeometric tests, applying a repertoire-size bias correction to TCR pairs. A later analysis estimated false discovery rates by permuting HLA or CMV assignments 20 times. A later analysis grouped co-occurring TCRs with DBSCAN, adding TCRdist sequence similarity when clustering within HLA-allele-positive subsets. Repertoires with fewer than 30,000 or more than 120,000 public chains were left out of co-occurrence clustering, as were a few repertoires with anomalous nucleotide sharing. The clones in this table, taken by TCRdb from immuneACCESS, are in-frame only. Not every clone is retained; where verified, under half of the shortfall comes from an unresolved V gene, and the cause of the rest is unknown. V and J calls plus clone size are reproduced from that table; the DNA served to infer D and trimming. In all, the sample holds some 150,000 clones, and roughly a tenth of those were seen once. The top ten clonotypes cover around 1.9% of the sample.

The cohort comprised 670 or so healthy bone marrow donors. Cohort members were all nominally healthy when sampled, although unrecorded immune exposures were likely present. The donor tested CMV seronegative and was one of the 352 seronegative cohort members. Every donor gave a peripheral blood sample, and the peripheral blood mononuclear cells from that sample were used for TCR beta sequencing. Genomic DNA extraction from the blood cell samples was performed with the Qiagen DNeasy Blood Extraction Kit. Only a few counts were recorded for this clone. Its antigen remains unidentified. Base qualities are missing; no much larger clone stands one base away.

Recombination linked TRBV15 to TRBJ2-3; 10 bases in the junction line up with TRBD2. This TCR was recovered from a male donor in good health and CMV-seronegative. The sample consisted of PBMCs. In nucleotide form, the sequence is TGTGCCACCAGCAGAGGTCCTAGCGGGAGTATGGCAGATACGCAGTATTTT. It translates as CATSRGPSGSMADTQYF.